What follows are 25 T cell receptor beta chains derived from one specimen sequenced in a study of molecular identifiers for immune sequencing clone quantification. TCRdb reanalysed the PCR reads using MiXCR and keeps one entry per CDR3 protein. Among 90,000 or so distinct CDR3 sequences listed, 20% to 25% were seen once. The sequencing sample was made of naive CD8+ T cells from blood, with Jurkat cell RNA spiked in. Subset here: FACS-sorted CD8+CD4-CCR7+CD45RA+ naive T cells. These receptors all stem from a human donor in good health. Some libraries in this study had Jurkat cell RNA spiked in.

This clonotype has ten or more counts. The chain recombines TRBV27 with TRBJ2-7, with D possibly called TRBD1 or TRBD2 (5 bases each). V lost 5 bases and J lost 1, with 12 bases in between. There are 14 residues in the CDR3. CDR1 and CDR2 from the germline V gene are MNHEY and SMNVEV (reference sequence). In nucleotides, the CDR3 is TGTGCCAGCAGTCCCGGGAAGGGGTCCTACGAGCAGTACTTC. Its protein is CASSPGKGSYEQYF.

This clonotype showed up many times. The chain combines TRBV7-6 with TRBJ2-5; weak D call: TRBD1 (6 bases). Deletions cut 5 bases from V and 1 base from J, with 14 bases between. The CDR3 is 15 amino acids. CDR1 and CDR2 (germline): SGHVS, FNYEAQ. The CDR3 nucleotides are TGTGCCAGCAGCCTAAACAGGGCCGTCCAAGAGACCCAGTACTTC. Translated, it gives CASSLNRAVQETQYF. Full variable domain (missing parts from reference TRBV7-6 and TRBJ2-5): GAGVSQSPRYKVTKRGQDVALRCDPISGHVSLYWYRQALGQGPEFLTYFNYEAQQDKSGLPNDRFSAERPEGSISTLTIQRTEQRDSAMYRCASSLNRAVQETQYFGPGTRLLVL.

This clonotype was seen a handful of times. The chain uses TRBV5-6 and TRBJ2-7; D remains ambiguous. Germline values: CDR1 SGHDT, CDR2 YYEEEE. Trimming took 0 bases from V and 3 from J, leaving 10 bases between them. The CDR3 length is 14 residues. The CDR3 here is CASSLADRVYEQYF. The CDR3 DNA reads TGTGCCAGCAGCTTGGCAGATAGGGTCTACGAGCAGTACTTC.

This clonotype was seen ten or more times. CDR3 amino acids: CASSLSARTVDNSPLHF. DNA for the CDR3: TGCGCCAGCAGCTTGTCGGCCCGGACAGTGGATAATTCACCCCTCCACTTT. The rearrangement joins TRBV5-1 to TRBJ1-6; possibly TRBD1 for D (6 bases). Trimming shortened V by 1 base and J by 5 bases, and 16 bases separated the two germline ends. Germline V gene lookup returns CDR1 SGHRS and CDR2 YFSETQ. The CDR3 contains 17 residues.

Turning to this clonotype: A single base separates this from a much larger clone, so it may be a read error. The V gene is TRBV7-9, the J gene TRBJ2-2; 9 bases map to TRBD1. This CDR3 contains 16 residues. The germline gives CDR1 SEHNR, CDR2 FQNEAQ (reference sequence). J lost 6 bases, V lost 2 bases, and 7 bases had no gene match. As DNA, the CDR3 is TGTGCCAGCAGCTTACCCGGGACAGGGAAGCCCGGGGAGCTGTTTTTT. Protein: CASSLPGTGKPGELFF.

This clonotype came up many times. V usage is TRBV6-5 and J usage is TRBJ2-3, with TRBD1 matching 10 bases. CDR1 and CDR2 from the germline V gene are MNHEY and SVGAGI. J was trimmed by 5 bases and V by 7 bases; bases with no gene match: 9. This CDR3 contains 15 residues. CDR3 DNA sequence: TGTGCCAGCAACCTGAGGACAGGGGGGAAAGATACGCAGTATTTT. As protein: CASNLRTGGKDTQYF.

In its sample, this clonotype was seen many times. This chain links TRBV3-1 with TRBJ2-3; TRBD2 matches at 11 bases. V lost 2 bases, J lost 4 bases, and 11 bases stayed unmatched. There are 18 residues in the CDR3. Germline V CDR1 and CDR2: LGHDT, YNNKEL (reference sequence). The CDR3 protein is CASSQQKSSGRFADTQYF. Here the CDR3 DNA reads TGTGCCAGCAGCCAACAAAAATCTAGCGGGAGGTTCGCAGATACGCAGTATTTT.

Remarks on this clonotype: A much larger clonotype is one base distant, so this may be a read error. The rearrangement uses TRBV29-1 and TRBJ2-7; tentative D call: TRBD1 (5 bases). The germline gives CDR1 SQVTM, CDR2 ANQGSEA. The CDR3 totals 12 residues. CDR3 DNA: TGCATCAAAGGCAGGGCAGGGAACGAGCAGTACTTC. This gives the protein CIKGRAGNEQYF.

The chain uses TRBV27 and TRBJ2-7; a weak D match, TRBD1 (5 bases). Trimming pared 2 bases from V and 4 bases from J, leaving 9 bases between. Germline CDR1 and CDR2: MNHEY and SMNVEV (reference sequence). The CDR3 is 13 amino acids. The CDR3 coding sequence is TGTGCCAGCAGTTTACAGGGAAGGTACGAGCAGTACTTC. Protein product: CASSLQGRYEQYF.

In this sample, this clonotype turned up many times. This chain connects TRBV7-9 to TRBJ2-3; TRBD1 aligns across 9 bases. Germline trimming cut 1 base from V and 1 base from J; bases unmatched to any gene: 6. Germline lookup yields CDR1 SEHNR and CDR2 FQNEAQ (reference sequence). This CDR3 spans 17 amino acids. Here the CDR3 reads CASSLGTGGEGTDTQYF. The DNA of the CDR3 is TGTGCCAGCAGCTTAGGAACAGGGGGCGAGGGCACAGATACGCAGTATTTT.

This clonotype showed up just a few times. One end of the junction does not line up with germline, which may come from a read error. The gene calls are TRBV4-2 and TRBJ2-7; 12 nucleotides agree with TRBD1. This CDR3 has 14 residues. In germline, CDR1 is LGHNA, CDR2 YNFKEQ. The chain's CDR3 is CASGQGDRGREQYF. Here the CDR3 DNA reads TGTGCCAGCGGCCAAGGGGACAGGGGGCGCGAGCAGTACTTC.

This chain links TRBV19 with TRBJ2-1; 8 nucleotides align to TRBD2. This CDR3 has 15 residues. CDR1 and CDR2 from the germline V gene are LNHDA and SQIVND (reference sequence). With 6 bases clipped from V and 3 bases from J, the junction kept 7 bases outside the gene matches. For the CDR3, the DNA is TGTGCCAGTAGCCCCGGGACTAGGGACTACAATGAGCAGTTCTTC. This gives the protein CASSPGTRDYNEQFF.

The chain links TRBV6-5 to TRBJ1-1; D may be TRBD1 (5 bases). Trimming took off 0 bases at V and 8 bases at J, with 10 bases between the two ends. Germline V gives CDR1 MNHEY, CDR2 SVGAGI. This CDR3 region has 13 residues. CDR3 amino acids: CASSYSGTGEAFF. For the CDR3, the DNA is TGTGCCAGCAGTTACTCAGGGACGGGGGAAGCTTTCTTT.

Turning to this clonotype: This may be a read error: a much more frequent sequence differs by one nucleotide. The chain uses TRBV7-3 and TRBJ1-1; 11 bases fit TRBD1. The CDR3 consists of 14 residues. Germline values: CDR1 SGHTA, CDR2 FQGTGA. The CDR3 DNA reads as TGTGCCTGCAGCTGGGGACAGGGGGGCACTGAAGCTTTCTTT. It yields the protein CACSWGQGGTEAFF.

The J gene is TRBJ2-1, the V gene TRBV20-1; weak D call: TRBD2 (6 bases). This CDR3 contains 14 residues. Germline CDR1 DFQATT, CDR2 SNEGSKA (reference sequence). V was clipped by 3 bases and J by 6 bases, with 15 bases between them. CDR3 sequence: CSAREGIGPNEQFF. As DNA, the CDR3 is TGCAGTGCTAGGGAGGGGATAGGGCCCAATGAGCAGTTCTTC.

Notes on this clonotype: It may be a read error: a sequence one base away is much more abundant. The V call is TRBV13, the J call TRBJ2-2; TRBD2 might be the D (5 bases). The CDR3 is 17 residues long. V was trimmed by 2 bases and J by 0 bases, leaving 13 bases between them. Looked up from germline, CDR1 is PRHDT and CDR2 is FYEKMQ (reference sequence). The CDR3 DNA reads as TGTGCCAGCAGCTTATTTTGGGAGTCCGCGAACACCGGGGAGCTGTTTTTT. Its protein product is CASSLFWESANTGELFF.

The chain links TRBV14 to TRBJ2-7; 7 bases map to TRBD1. After removal of 3 bases from V and 3 bases from J, the junction contained 8 bases not matched to a gene. In germline, CDR1 is SGHDN, CDR2 FVKESK. CDR3 length: 15 amino acids. The chain's CDR3 is CASSHPGQRIYEQYF. The CDR3 nucleotides are TGTGCCAGCAGCCACCCGGGACAGCGGATCTACGAGCAGTACTTC.

This clonotype has ten or more counts. The genes are TRBV28 and TRBJ2-4; perhaps TRBD2 as D (6 bases). This CDR3 is built from 16 residues. The V and J ends lost 10 bases and 0 bases respectively, with 19 bases between them. The V gene's germline CDR1 is MDHEN and CDR2 SYDVKM. CDR3 amino acids: CATTVAGPLAKNIQYF. CDR3 in DNA: TGTGCCACCACCGTTGCGGGGCCCCTAGCCAAAAACATTCAGTACTTC. Full variable domain (outside the CDR3, taken from reference TRBV28 and TRBJ2-4): DVKVTQSSRYLVKRTGEKVFLECVQDMDHENMFWYRQDPGLGLRLIYFSYDVKMKEKGDIPEGYSVSREKKERFSLILESASTNQTSMYLCATTVAGPLAKNIQYFGAGTRLSVL.

The rearrangement links TRBV12-5 to TRBJ2-1; 9 nucleotides line up with TRBD1. The CDR3 sequence is 16 residues long. CDR1 and CDR2 from the germline V gene are LGHNT and FRNRAP. Trimming at V came to 3 bases and at J to 6 bases, leaving 9 bases not matched to a gene. CDR3 DNA: TGTGCTAGTGGTTTAGATTGGGACAGGGACGGCAATGAGCAGTTCTTC. Translated: CASGLDWDRDGNEQFF.

This clonotype was recorded many times. The chain employs TRBV20-1 and TRBJ2-2; maybe TRBD2 (6 bases). Per germline, CDR1 DFQATT and CDR2 SNEGSKA (reference sequence). This CDR3 has 14 amino acids. The V and J ends lost 6 bases and 5 bases respectively, with 16 bases between them. CDR3: CSAQEQGGTGELFF. DNA for the CDR3: TGCAGTGCCCAAGAGCAGGGAGGAACCGGGGAGCTGTTTTTT.

To note about this clonotype: A much larger clonotype is one base distant, so this may be a read error. The J gene is TRBJ2-3, the V gene TRBV19; D tentatively fits TRBD1 or TRBD2 (5 bases each). Germline CDR1 and CDR2: LNHDA and SQIVND (reference sequence). The CDR3 totals 15 residues. Trimming stripped 3 bases from V and 4 bases from J, with 14 bases between. The CDR3 sequence: CASSIGTRGADTQYF. CDR3 DNA sequence: TGTGCCAGTAGTATTGGTACTAGAGGGGCAGATACGCAGTATTTT.

At least ten counts were recorded for this clonotype. The chain carries TRBV19 and TRBJ2-1, with D perhaps matching TRBD1 (6 bases). The CDR3 contains 16 residues. Trimming cost V 0 bases and J 6 bases, with 15 bases left between them. Germline V gene lookup returns CDR1 LNHDA and CDR2 SQIVND (reference sequence). The CDR3 DNA reads TGTGCCAGTAGTATAGAGGGCAGGGGTAAGACCAATGAGCAGTTCTTC. Protein sequence: CASSIEGRGKTNEQFF.

This chain uses TRBV11-2 with TRBJ2-7, with D possibly being TRBD1 (6 bases). Trimming took 5 bases from V and 2 from J, leaving 13 bases between them. CDR1 is SGHAT and CDR2 is FQNNGV in the germline V gene. This CDR3 comprises 14 residues. The CDR3 sequence is CASSTYRAAYEQYF. As DNA, the CDR3 is TGTGCCAGCAGCACCTACAGGGCTGCCTACGAGCAGTACTTC.

The table lists this clonotype with a few counts. J is TRBJ2-5 and V is TRBV6-2 or TRBV6-3; D uncertain. CDR1 is MNHEY, CDR2 SVGEGT, per germline. The CDR3 has 14 amino acids. Trimming shortened V by 7 bases and J by 1 base, and 13 bases separated the two germline ends. The CDR3 nucleotides are TGTGCCAGCACCCCAGAAAGGGCCCAAGAGACCCAGTACTTC. Translation: CASTPERAQETQYF.

This clonotype appeared many times. Written as DNA, the CDR3 is TGTGCCAGCAGTCTCCGTAGCGTTCGGGGACAGGGGTCCTACGAGCAGTACTTC. Encoded protein: CASSLRSVRGQGSYEQYF. The J gene is TRBJ2-7, the V gene TRBV12-3 or TRBV12-4; TRBD1 matches at 10 bases. The CDR3 is 18 amino acids. V shed 5 bases and J 1 base; nucleotides not matched to a gene: 14.